Following are 8 T cell receptor beta chains from one sample sequenced in a study of blood T cell repertoires in COVID-19. Libraries were prepared by immunoSEQ multiplex PCR; TCRdb keeps only in-frame clonotypes and omits some of them. The table includes about 200,000 clones, 65% to 90% detected once. Material for sequencing was peripheral blood. These receptor sequences come from a man aged 45-60 years with acute or convalescent COVID-19.

This chain uses TRBV19 with TRBJ2-2, with D unclear. V was clipped by 4 bases and J by 0 bases, with 9 bases between them. From germline, CDR1 is LNHDA and CDR2 SQIVND (reference sequence). The CDR3 sequence is 15 residues long. CDR3 sequence reads: CASSSGAANTGELFF. CDR3 nucleotides: TGTGCCAGTAGTAGCGGCGCTGCGAACACCGGGGAGCTGTTTTTT.

V gene TRBV27 combines with J gene TRBJ1-2, with D maybe TRBD1 (6 bases). In germline, CDR1 is MNHEY, CDR2 SMNVEV (reference sequence). This CDR3 has 16 amino acids. V was pared by 4 bases and J by 0 bases, with 15 bases between. Here the CDR3 DNA reads TGTGCCAGCAGTTCCTATCGACAGGAACCTAACTATGGCTACACCTTC. Its translation: CASSSYRQEPNYGYTF.

The V call is TRBV5-8, the J call TRBJ2-7; 8 bases are shared with TRBD2. CDR1 is SGHTS and CDR2 is YDEGEE in the germline V gene. The ends lost 0 bases at V and 7 bases at J; junction bases unmatched: 9. The CDR3 contains 15 residues. In nucleotides, the CDR3 is TGTGCCAGCAGCTTGGGTTCGACCGGGGGGGAAGAGCAGTACTTC. Protein: CASSLGSTGGEEQYF.

This clone was recorded a few times. The chain has TRBV19 and TRBJ1-5, with D possibly matching TRBD1 (6 bases). V was trimmed by 5 bases and J by 3 bases, leaving 17 bases between them. This CDR3 has 16 residues. Germline V CDR1 and CDR2: LNHDA, SQIVND (reference sequence). The CDR3 region is CASSQSATGYNQPQHF. CDR3 nucleotides: TGTGCCAGTAGTCAGTCAGCCACAGGGTACAATCAGCCCCAGCATTTT. Drawing the rest from reference TRBV19 and TRBJ1-5, the complete variable domain is DGGITQSPKYLFRKEGQNVTLSCEQNLNHDAMYWYRQDPGQGLRLIYYSQIVNDFQKGDIAEGYSVSREKKESFPLTVTSAQKNPTAFYLCASSQSATGYNQPQHFGDGTRLSIL.

The V gene is TRBV12-3 or TRBV12-4, the J gene TRBJ1-5; D not certain. Deletions cut 3 bases from V and 7 bases from J, with 7 bases between. CDR3 size: 12 residues. The CDR3 coding sequence is TGTGCCAGCAGTTTCAGCGGGCAGCCCCAGCATTTT. Its translation: CASSFSGQPQHF.

This chain joins TRBV7-9 and TRBJ2-3, with TRBD2 matching 7 bases. Germline values: CDR1 SEHNR, CDR2 FQNEAQ (reference sequence). The CDR3 extends over 15 amino acids. V trimming: 6 bases; J trimming: 1 base; junction bases outside the gene matches: 7. CDR3 in amino acids: CASRRSSGGTDTQYF. The CDR3 coding sequence is TGTGCCAGCAGAAGGTCCAGCGGGGGCACAGATACGCAGTATTTT.

The rearrangement links TRBV24-1 to TRBJ1-2; 9 positions agree with TRBD1. CDR3 size: 13 residues. The germline V gene has CDR1 KGHDR and CDR2 SFDVKD. The V and J ends lost 5 bases and 7 bases, in that order; junction bases with no gene match: 4. The CDR3 is CATSGTGAGGYTF. The CDR3 nucleotides are TGTGCCACCAGTGGGACAGGGGCAGGTGGCTACACCTTC.

The CDR3 loop reads CASSVGLAAYQETQYF. CDR3 nucleotides: TGTGCCAGCAGCGTAGGGCTAGCGGCGTACCAAGAGACCCAGTACTTC. The chain is built from TRBV9 and TRBJ2-5, with 7 nucleotides matching TRBD2. Germline CDR1 and CDR2: SGDLS and YYNGEE. Germline trimming cut 0 bases from V and 0 bases from J; bases unmatched to any gene: 5. The CDR3 runs 16 residues.